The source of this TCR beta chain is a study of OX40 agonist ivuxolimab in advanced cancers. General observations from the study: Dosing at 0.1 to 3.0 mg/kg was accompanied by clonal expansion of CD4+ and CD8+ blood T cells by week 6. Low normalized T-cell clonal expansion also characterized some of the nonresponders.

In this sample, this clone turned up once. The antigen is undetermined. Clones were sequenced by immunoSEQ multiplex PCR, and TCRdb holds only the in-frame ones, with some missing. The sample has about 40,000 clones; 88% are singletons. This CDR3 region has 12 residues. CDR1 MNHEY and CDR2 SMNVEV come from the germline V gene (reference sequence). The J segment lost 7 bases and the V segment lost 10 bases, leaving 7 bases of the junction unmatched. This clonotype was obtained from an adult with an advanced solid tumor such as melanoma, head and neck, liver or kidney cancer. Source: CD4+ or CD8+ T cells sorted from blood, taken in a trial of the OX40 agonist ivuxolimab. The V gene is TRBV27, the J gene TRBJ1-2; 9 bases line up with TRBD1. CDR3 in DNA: TGTGCCACCCTGAGGACAGGGGCTGGCTACACCTTC. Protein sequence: CATLRTGAGYTF.